This record concerns one T cell receptor beta chain sequence. What it recognizes is unknown. The record originates from a study of shared clonotypes between healthy human individuals. Findings and caveats of the study: A small donor pool kept down the genetic and exposure-history diversity that was represented.

Profiling relied on immunoSEQ multiplex PCR, and the TCRdb table lists in-frame clones only, not all of them. Among hundreds of thousands of clones listed, about two thirds were seen once. Within Nashville, Tennessee resided all donors, each a Caucasian adult. Germline CDR1 reads SGHRS; CDR2 reads YFSETQ. The CDR3 extends over 14 amino acids. The V and J ends lost 3 bases and 7 bases respectively, with 17 bases between them. This TCR was recovered from a woman in her 30s in good health. This chain uses TRBV5-1 with TRBJ2-7, with D tentatively TRBD2 (6 bases). The sequencing sample was made of memory CD4+ T cells sorted from blood. Described subset: CD45RA-negative fraction. CDR3 in amino acids: CASSSREKDVEQYF. CDR3 nucleotides: TGCGCCAGCAGCTCCCGGGAGAAGGATGTAGAGCAGTACTTC.